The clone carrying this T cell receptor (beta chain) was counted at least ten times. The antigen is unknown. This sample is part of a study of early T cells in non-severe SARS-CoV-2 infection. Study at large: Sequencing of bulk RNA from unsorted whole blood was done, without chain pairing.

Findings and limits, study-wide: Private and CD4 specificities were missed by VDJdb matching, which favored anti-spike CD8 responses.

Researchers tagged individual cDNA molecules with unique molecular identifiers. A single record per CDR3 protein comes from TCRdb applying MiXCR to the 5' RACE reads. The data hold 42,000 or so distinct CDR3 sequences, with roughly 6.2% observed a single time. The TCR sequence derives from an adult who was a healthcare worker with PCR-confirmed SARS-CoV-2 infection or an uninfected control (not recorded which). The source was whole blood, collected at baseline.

The CDR3 protein is CASSPQQGLNEKLFF. For the CDR3, the DNA is TGTGCCAGCTCACCCCAACAGGGATTGAATGAAAAACTGTTTTTT. This chain uses TRBV18 with TRBJ1-4, with a weak D call TRBD1 (6 bases). Trimming pared 3 bases from V and 5 bases from J, leaving 13 bases between. This CDR3 is built from 15 residues. Germline values: CDR1 KGHSH, CDR2 LQKENI.